This T cell receptor beta chain was captured by sequencing in a study of cytomegalovirus exposure and HLA in healthy donors. As for the study in general: In a later analysis, it was reported that the approximately 110 validation repertoires had been produced on the same platform as the 500 to 850 repertoires belonging to the first cohort. General observations from the study: The classifier was said to identify cytomegalovirus status with high specificity and sensitivity. Under in vitro conditions, three CMV-associated chains were confirmed as specific for CMV antigens.

The protocol was immunoSEQ multiplex PCR, while the TCRdb copy is restricted to in-frame clones and leaves out a portion. The sample yields approximately 210,000 clones, around 86% seen once. On this clone itself: The antigen remains unidentified.

V lost 3 bases and J 2 bases, leaving 18 bases between the germline ends. Germline V gene sequence: CDR1 SGHNT, CDR2 YYREEE (reference sequence). CDR3 size: 18 residues. The donors belonged to the roughly 110-subject validation cohort, separate from the roughly 670-subject first cohort. The receptor was isolated from a woman aged 18-35 years in good health and CMV-seronegative. The chain joins TRBV5-4 to TRBJ1-6; D gene unclear. The sequenced sample was PBMCs. The DNA for the CDR3 is TGTGCCAGCAGCTCAAACACAGCGGGTCACCCCTATAATTCACCCCTCCACTTT. Its protein is CASSSNTAGHPYNSPLHF.